This entry lists 10 T cell receptor beta chains sequenced from one sample in a study of T cells expressing NK-cell markers. Using the 5' RACE reads, TCRdb records one entry per CDR3 protein without DNA. The sample totals about 160,000 distinct CDR3 sequences. Sequenced input: blood T cells: a sorted CD56 or NKG2C T cell subset, CD4+ or CD8+ T cells, or bulk PBMC T cells (not recorded which). These TCRs come from a man between 18 and 69 years old in good health.

The V call is TRBV12-3 or TRBV12-4, the J call TRBJ2-1; TCRdb indicates TRBD1, and absent DNA this call remains unverified. The CDR3 sequence is 16 residues long. The CDR3 here is CASRGPVSVAYNEQFF.

This chain joins TRBV27 and TRBJ2-3; with no DNA, the TCRdb D assignment of TRBD1 cannot be verified. The CDR3 has 16 residues. In germline, CDR1 is MNHEY, CDR2 SMNVEV (reference sequence). CDR3 loop: CATRPAGRRSTDTQYF.

This chain joins TRBV6-5 and TRBJ2-1. Germline loops: CDR1 MNHEY, CDR2 SVGAGI. The CDR3 has 13 residues. CDR3 sequence reads: CASSYQRRNEQFF.

J is TRBJ2-2 and V is TRBV13; TCRdb indicates TRBD1, and absent DNA this call remains unverified. This CDR3 has 16 residues. Germline lookup yields CDR1 PRHDT and CDR2 FYEKMQ (reference sequence). The CDR3 is CASSFGQGAHTGELFF.

This sequence joins TRBV2 and TRBJ2-1; the TCRdb call, TRBD2, lacks DNA for checking. Germline-derived CDR1 and CDR2 are SNHLY and FYNNEI. The CDR3 consists of 15 residues. CDR3 sequence: CASRPSGGWSNEQFF.

This chain joins TRBV27 and TRBJ2-7; without DNA, the TCRdb call of TRBD2 cannot be checked. Germline V lookup: CDR1 MNHEY, CDR2 SMNVEV (reference sequence). The CDR3 loop spans 15 amino acids. CDR3 residues: CASSFQGLREEEQYF.

The genes are TRBV19 and TRBJ2-1; TCRdb lists TRBD1, though no DNA is available to test this call. This CDR3 spans 15 amino acids. Germline lookup yields CDR1 LNHDA and CDR2 SQIVND (reference sequence). The CDR3 loop reads CASSALLGRVDEQFF.

V and J are TRBV25-1 and TRBJ2-3; TCRdb outputs TRBD2, but without DNA this stays unchecked. The CDR3 is 20 amino acids. Germline V gives CDR1 MGHDK, CDR2 SYGVNS. CDR3: CASSGPGLAGGHPSTDTQYF.

CDR3: CASGALYEQYF. V and J are TRBV6-5 and TRBJ2-7; TCRdb picks TRBD2, but there is no DNA to check that call. Per the germline V gene, CDR1 is MNHEY and CDR2 is SVGAGI. The CDR3 length is 11 residues.

The gene calls are TRBV9 and TRBJ2-2; the D call of TRBD1 rests on TCRdb alone, since no DNA is present to check it. The CDR3 loop spans 13 amino acids. The germline V gene has CDR1 SGDLS and CDR2 YYNGEE. The CDR3 region is CASGGQNTGELFF.